This T cell receptor (beta chain) was found in a study of blood T cell repertoires in COVID-19. Study information: PBMCs, B-cell-depleted T cells, or T cells were the source of the cDNA or gDNA that made up the material.

In the study's own analysis: Estimates of nucleated cell counts were drawn from the amplification of reference gene primers. The method was immunoSEQ multiplex PCR; TCRdb's version includes in-frame clones alone and lacks a portion of them. The DNA gave D and trimming, while V, J and clone size come from that table. The data show some 87,000 clones, less than 85% seen once. The clonotype comes from a human donor in a cohort sampled during active COVID-19. The sequenced sample was peripheral blood.

CDR3 residues: CASSLGDRGPYGYTF. In nucleotides, the CDR3 is TGTGCCAGCAGCTTAGGGGACAGGGGTCCCTATGGCTACACCTTC. V gene TRBV7-2 combines with J gene TRBJ1-2, with 10 bases matching TRBD1. Germline CDR1 and CDR2: SGHTA and FQGNSA. This CDR3 comprises 15 residues. V trimming: 1 base; J trimming: 4 bases; junction bases outside the gene matches: 3. Combining the CDR3 with reference TRBV7-2 and TRBJ1-2 gives the whole variable domain GAGVSQSPSNKVTEKGKDVELRCDPISGHTALYWYRQSLGQGLEFLIYFQGNSAPDKSGLPSDRFSAERTGGSVSTLTIQRTQQEDSAVYLCASSLGDRGPYGYTFGSGTRLTVV.